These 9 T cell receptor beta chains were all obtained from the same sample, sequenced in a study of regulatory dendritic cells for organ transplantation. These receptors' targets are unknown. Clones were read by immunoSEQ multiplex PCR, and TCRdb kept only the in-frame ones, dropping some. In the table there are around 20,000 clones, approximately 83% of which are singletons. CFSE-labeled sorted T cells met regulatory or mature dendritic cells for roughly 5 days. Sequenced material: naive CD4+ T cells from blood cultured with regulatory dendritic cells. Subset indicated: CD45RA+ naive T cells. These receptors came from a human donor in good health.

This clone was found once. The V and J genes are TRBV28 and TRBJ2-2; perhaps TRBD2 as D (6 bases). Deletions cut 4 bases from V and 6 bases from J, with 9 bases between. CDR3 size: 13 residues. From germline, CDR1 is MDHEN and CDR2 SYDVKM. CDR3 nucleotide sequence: TGTGCCAGCAGTTGGGGACTCTCCGGGGAGCTGTTTTTT. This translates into CASSWGLSGELFF.

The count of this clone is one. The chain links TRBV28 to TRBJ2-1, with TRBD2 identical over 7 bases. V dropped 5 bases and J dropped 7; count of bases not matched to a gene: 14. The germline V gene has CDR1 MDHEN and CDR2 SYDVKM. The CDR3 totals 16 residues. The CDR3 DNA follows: TGTGCCAGCAGTCCCCGTTGGACGGGGGGAAGAAATGAGCAGTTCTTC. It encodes CASSPRWTGGRNEQFF. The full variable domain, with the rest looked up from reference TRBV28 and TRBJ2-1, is DVKVTQSSRYLVKRTGEKVFLECVQDMDHENMFWYRQDPGLGLRLIYFSYDVKMKEKGDIPEGYSVSREKKERFSLILESASTNQTSMYLCASSPRWTGGRNEQFFGPGTRLTVL.

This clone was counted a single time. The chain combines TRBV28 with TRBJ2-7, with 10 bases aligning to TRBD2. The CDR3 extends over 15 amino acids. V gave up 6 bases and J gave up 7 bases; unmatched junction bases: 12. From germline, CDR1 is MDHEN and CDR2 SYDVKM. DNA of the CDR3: TGTGCCAGCAGCCCTTCACTAGCGGGGAGGGAGGAGCAGTACTTC. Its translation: CASSPSLAGREEQYF.

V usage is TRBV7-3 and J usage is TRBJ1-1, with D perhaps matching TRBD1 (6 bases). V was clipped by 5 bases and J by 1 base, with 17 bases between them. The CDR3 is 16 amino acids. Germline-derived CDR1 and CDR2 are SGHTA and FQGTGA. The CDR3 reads CASSPTGTGPNTEAFF. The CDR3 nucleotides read TGTGCCAGCAGCCCAACGGGAACAGGGCCGAACACTGAAGCTTTCTTT.

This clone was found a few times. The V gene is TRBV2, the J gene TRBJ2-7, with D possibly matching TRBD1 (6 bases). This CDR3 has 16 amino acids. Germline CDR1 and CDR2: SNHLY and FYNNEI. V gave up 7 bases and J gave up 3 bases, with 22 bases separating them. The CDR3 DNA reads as TGTGCCAGCATAACGTCAGGGGACCCCAGATACTACGAGCAGTACTTC. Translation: CASITSGDPRYYEQYF.

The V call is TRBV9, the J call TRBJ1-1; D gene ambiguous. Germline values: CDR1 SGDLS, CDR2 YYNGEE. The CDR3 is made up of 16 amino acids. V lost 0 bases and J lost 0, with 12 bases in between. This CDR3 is CASSVVTKLMNTEAFF. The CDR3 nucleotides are TGTGCCAGCAGCGTAGTGACAAAACTCATGAACACTGAAGCTTTCTTT. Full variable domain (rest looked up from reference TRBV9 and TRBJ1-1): DSGVTQTPKHLITATGQRVTLRCSPRSGDLSVYWYQQSLDQGLQFLIQYYNGEERAKGNILERFSAQQFPDLHSELNLSSLELGDSALYFCASSVVTKLMNTEAFFGQGTRLTVV.

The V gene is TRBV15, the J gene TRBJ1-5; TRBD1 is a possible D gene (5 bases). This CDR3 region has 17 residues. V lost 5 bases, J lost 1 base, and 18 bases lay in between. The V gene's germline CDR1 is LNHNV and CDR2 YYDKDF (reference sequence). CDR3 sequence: CATSPRFGGLSNQPQHF. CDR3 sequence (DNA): TGTGCCACCAGCCCTCGGTTTGGGGGTTTAAGCAATCAGCCCCAGCATTTT.

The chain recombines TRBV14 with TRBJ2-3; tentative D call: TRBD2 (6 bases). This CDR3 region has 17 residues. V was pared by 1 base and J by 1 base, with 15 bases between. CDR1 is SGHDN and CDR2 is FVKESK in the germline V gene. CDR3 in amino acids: CASSQVYVERGTDTQYF. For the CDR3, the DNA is TGTGCCAGCAGCCAAGTATATGTCGAGCGGGGCACAGATACGCAGTATTTT.

Here the CDR3 DNA reads TGTGCCAGCACCTCCAGGACAGGGCGGGAGACCCAGTACTTC. It encodes CASTSRTGRETQYF. The V gene is TRBV6-6, the J gene TRBJ2-5; TRBD1 matches 8 bases. The CDR3 is made up of 14 amino acids. The germline gives CDR1 MNHNY, CDR2 SVGAGI (reference sequence). The trim removed 7 bases at V and 5 bases at J, leaving 9 bases unmatched.